Below, 14 T cell receptor beta chains from the same sample are listed, as sequenced in a study of response to subunit inactivated influenza vaccine. TCRdb recomputed calls from the RT-PCR reads with MiXCR, one row per CDR3 protein. This table holds 650,000 to 850,000 distinct CDR3 sequences, more than 11% found once. This sample comprised PBMCs from blood, obtained 14 to 15 days before vaccination. The receptors originated from a man in his fifties who received an inactivated influenza vaccine.

This clonotype was seen a handful of times. The V call is TRBV7-9, the J call TRBJ1-1, with D unresolved. From germline, CDR1 is SEHNR and CDR2 FQNEAQ (reference sequence). The CDR3 runs 15 residues. V dropped 1 base and J dropped 1 base, with 10 bases sitting between them. The CDR3 DNA reads TGTGCCAGCAGCTTAGTATCTGGTCGGAACACTGAAGCTTTCTTT. Its translation: CASSLVSGRNTEAFF.

In its sample, this clonotype was seen a few times. The chain carries TRBV6-5 and TRBJ1-1; TRBD1 agrees at 10 bases. Looked up from germline, CDR1 is MNHEY and CDR2 is SVGAGI. V trimming: 8 bases; J trimming: 4 bases; junction bases outside the gene matches: 4. The CDR3 sequence is 13 residues long. CDR3 in DNA: TGTGCCAGCGTTAGGGACAGGGGCACTGAAGCTTTCTTT. Protein sequence: CASVRDRGTEAFF.

The DNA of the CDR3 is TGCGCCAGCAGCTTGATTTGGACCGCGGGCAACACCGGGGAGCTGTTTTTT. Amino acids: CASSLIWTAGNTGELFF. V is TRBV5-1 and J is TRBJ2-2, with a weak D call TRBD2 (5 bases). Trimming took off 1 base at V and 2 bases at J, with 15 bases between the two ends. This CDR3 contains 17 residues. Germline-derived CDR1 and CDR2 are SGHRS and YFSETQ.

This clonotype was detected a few times. The chain uses TRBV5-1 and TRBJ2-5; 7 nucleotides match TRBD1. With 4 bases clipped from V and 5 bases from J, the junction kept 8 bases outside the gene matches. Germline V gene lookup returns CDR1 SGHRS and CDR2 YFSETQ. The CDR3 length is 14 residues. This CDR3 reads CASSPGQLVETQYF. Written as DNA, the CDR3 is TGCGCCAGCAGCCCGGGACAGCTCGTTGAGACCCAGTACTTC.

The sample holds a few counts of this clonotype. This chain connects TRBV12-3 or TRBV12-4 to TRBJ2-7; 9 bases align to TRBD2. The J segment lost 4 bases and the V segment lost 6 bases, leaving 7 bases of the junction unmatched. CDR3 size: 14 residues. The CDR3 is CASSPAGGRYEQYF. For the CDR3, the DNA is TGTGCCAGCAGCCCCGCGGGGGGGCGATACGAGCAGTACTTC.

CDR3 sequence (DNA): TGTGCCAGCAGTTTGTCAGGGGGTAGATCACCCCTCCACTTT. Protein product: CASSLSGGRSPLHF. The chain employs TRBV27 and TRBJ1-6, with 7 bases identical to TRBD1. The CDR3 has 14 residues. J gave up 10 bases and V 3 bases, and 6 bases lay outside the gene matches. The germline V gene encodes CDR1 MNHEY and CDR2 SMNVEV (reference sequence).

In the case of this clonotype: At one end, the junction sequence differs from germline, possibly due to a read error. This sequence joins TRBV7-9 and TRBJ2-3, with 9 bases identical to TRBD1. The CDR3 has 14 residues. CDR1 and CDR2 from the germline V gene are SEHNR and FQNEAQ (reference sequence). The CDR3 bases are TGTACCAGCAGCTTACAGGGGGCGTCGGATACGCAGTATTTT. Translating gives CTSSLQGASDTQYF.

In this sample, this clonotype turned up many times. The V call is TRBV29-1, the J call TRBJ2-2, with D maybe TRBD2 (5 bases). V lost 4 bases and J 4 bases, leaving 7 bases between the germline ends. This CDR3 contains 12 residues. Germline-derived CDR1 and CDR2 are SQVTM and ANQGSEA. CDR3 amino acids: CSVGGSTGELFF. The DNA of the CDR3 is TGCAGCGTTGGTGGGAGCACCGGGGAGCTGTTTTTT.

The chain joins TRBV4-1 to TRBJ2-7, with unresolved D. Trimming stripped 0 bases from V and 0 bases from J, with 6 bases between. Germline V gene sequence: CDR1 MGHRA, CDR2 YSYEKL. The CDR3 runs 14 residues. The CDR3, as DNA: TGCGCCAGCAGCCAAGACTGGCCCTCCTACGAGCAGTACTTC. Translating gives CASSQDWPSYEQYF.

This clonotype was observed at least ten times. This chain connects TRBV12-3 or TRBV12-4 to TRBJ2-2; 7 nucleotides line up with TRBD1. V shed 6 bases and J 5 bases; nucleotides not matched to a gene: 12. The CDR3 has 16 residues. CDR3 bases: TGTGCCAGCAGCATGCCTACAGGGGCGCTTACCGGGGAGCTGTTTTTT. Translated: CASSMPTGALTGELFF.

There are many counts of this clonotype. The gene calls are TRBV6-5 and TRBJ2-7; D may be TRBD2 (7 bases). Germline V CDR1 and CDR2: MNHEY, SVGAGI. The CDR3 runs 18 residues. Trimming cost V 0 bases and J 3 bases, with 21 bases left between them. CDR3 loop: CASSYSGGLYPEDYEQYF. CDR3 DNA sequence: TGTGCCAGCAGTTACTCGGGGGGGCTATACCCCGAGGACTACGAGCAGTACTTC.

This chain connects TRBV9 to TRBJ1-1; D perhaps matches TRBD1 (5 bases). In germline, CDR1 is SGDLS, CDR2 YYNGEE. The CDR3 is made up of 13 amino acids. V was shortened by 0 bases and J by 7 bases, with 10 bases between the two germline ends. CDR3 in amino acids: CASSVVVGVEAFF. The CDR3 DNA reads as TGTGCCAGCAGCGTAGTTGTAGGGGTTGAAGCTTTCTTT.

In its sample, this clonotype was seen a few times. The chain has TRBV3-1 and TRBJ1-1; no clear D gene. Germline CDR1 is LGHDT and CDR2 is YNNKEL (reference sequence). The CDR3 runs 14 residues. Trimming shortened V by 4 bases and J by 1 base, and 10 bases separated the two germline ends. The CDR3 bases are TGTGCCAGCAGCCCAACCGGTAAGAACACTGAAGCTTTCTTT. This encodes CASSPTGKNTEAFF.

This clonotype was counted between two and nine times. This chain links TRBV28 with TRBJ1-4; D uncertain. The CDR3 length is 12 residues. V was shortened by 5 bases and J by 11 bases, with 12 bases between the two germline ends. Germline-derived CDR1 and CDR2 are MDHEN and SYDVKM. CDR3 residues: CASSLMRGKLFF. The CDR3 nucleotides read TGTGCCAGCAGTCTAATGCGTGGGAAACTGTTTTTT.